This T cell receptor (beta chain) appears in the sequencing data of a study of vaccination and CD4 T cells after COVID-19. Study findings and constraints: In convalescent patients, 304 of 307 vaccine-specific clones were mono-reactive for SARS-CoV-2 spike.

The CDR3 consists of 15 residues. Germline assignment: CDR1 LGHDT and CDR2 YNNKEL (reference sequence). With 0 bases clipped from V and 7 bases from J, the junction kept 8 bases outside the gene matches. Noted treatment: approximately 9-day PBMC culture with coronavirus spike peptide pools or control peptides (ViraFEST assay). From the unexposed donor, CD4+ T cells were collected ahead of the COVID-19 pandemic (2011-2018). TCRs were sequenced by ViraFEST after antigen-specific T cells had been expanded with peptide pools. Culture of 1.9 million or so PBMCs per well took place with about 9 IU/ml IL-2 and 10 ug/ml peptide pools. Sequencing of the DNA from cultured CD4+ T cells was carried out with the Oncomine TCR Beta short-read assay. Using the QIAamp micro DNA kit, genomic DNA was extracted from the CD4+ T cells that had been cultured. TCRdb re-called the PCR reads through MiXCR, storing one row per CDR3 protein. The data show 7,500 to 10,000 distinct CDR3 sequences, with roughly 36% seen just once and approximately 15% held by the top ten.

As regards this clonotype: Its antigen remains unidentified.

The specimen sequenced was CD4+ T cells from blood, cultured in vitro. The receptor comes from a human donor in good health. The rearrangement joins TRBV3-1 to TRBJ2-7, with 8 bases fitting TRBD2. The CDR3 region is CASSQDGHRGGEQYF. Written as DNA, the CDR3 is TGTGCCAGCAGCCAAGATGGACATCGGGGGGGGGAGCAGTACTTC.